The 7 T cell receptor beta chains below were found in one sample sequenced in a study of control samples from healthy donors and cancer patients (dated by TCRdb to 2018 to 2020). Preparation of the library involved the immunoSEQ multiplex PCR assay. In its TCRdb copy, this immuneACCESS table keeps in-frame sequences only and misses some clones. Where compared with another copy, unresolved V genes explain less than half of these, and the others have no known cause. This sample lists around 71,000 clones; approximately 90% were detected once. The ten largest account for approximately 1.2% of the sample. The sample taken for sequencing was PBMCs. The receptor set was obtained from a woman between 50 and 59 years old with colorectal cancer.

The rearrangement links TRBV9 to TRBJ1-6; unclear D gene. The CDR3 length is 15 residues. V lost 0 bases and J 10 bases, leaving 14 bases between the germline ends. Germline CDR1 and CDR2: SGDLS and YYNGEE. The CDR3 coding sequence is TGTGCCAGCAGCGTAGACACGGGGTTGGCGTCACCCCTCCACTTT. This translates into CASSVDTGLASPLHF. The full variable domain, completed using reference TRBV9 and TRBJ1-6, is DSGVTQTPKHLITATGQRVTLRCSPRSGDLSVYWYQQSLDQGLQFLIQYYNGEERAKGNILERFSAQQFPDLHSELNLSSLELGDSALYFCASSVDTGLASPLHFGNGTRLTVT.

The J gene is TRBJ2-3, the V gene TRBV7-8, with no clear D. This CDR3 region has 13 residues. The germline V and J ends were trimmed by 2 bases and 3 bases, with 6 bases remaining between them. The germline V gene has CDR1 SGHVS and CDR2 FQNEAQ. CDR3 coding DNA: TGTGCCAGCAGCTTATACGGGACAGATACGCAGTATTTT. Translating it yields CASSLYGTDTQYF. Filled out from reference TRBV7-8 and TRBJ2-3, the complete variable domain reads GAGVSQSPRYKVAKRGQDVALRCDPISGHVSLFWYQQALGQGPEFLTYFQNEAQLDKSGLPSDRFFAERPEGSVSTLKIQRTQQEDSAVYLCASSLYGTDTQYFGPGTRLTVL.

V gene TRBV19 combines with J gene TRBJ1-1, with no clear D. The CDR3 covers 13 residues. The V end was cut by 5 bases, the J end by 3 bases, with 10 bases between. Germline CDR1 is LNHDA and CDR2 is SQIVND (reference sequence). CDR3 DNA sequence: TGTGCCAGTAGTGCCCAAAGGGACACTGAAGCTTTCTTT. It is translated as CASSAQRDTEAFF.

This clone was detected only once. The rearrangement uses TRBV14 and TRBJ1-1; 8 bases match TRBD1. Germline CDR1 reads SGHDN; CDR2 reads FVKESK. The V and J ends lost 5 bases and 1 base, in that order; junction bases with no gene match: 3. This CDR3 has 14 amino acids. The CDR3 reads CASSTGGRNTEAFF. The CDR3 DNA is TGTGCCAGCAGCACAGGGGGGCGGAACACTGAAGCTTTCTTT.

The V call is TRBV27, the J call TRBJ2-1; 10 positions agree with TRBD2. Germline V lookup: CDR1 MNHEY, CDR2 SMNVEV (reference sequence). The CDR3 contains 14 residues. Unmatched junction bases numbered 4, after V lost 3 bases and J lost 8 bases. CDR3 sequence (DNA): TGTGCCAGCAGTTTCAAGCGGGGGGGCCATGAGCAGTTCTTC. Translation: CASSFKRGGHEQFF.

The CDR3 is CASSVVDGGPGELFF. The CDR3 coding sequence is TGTGCCAGCAGCGTAGTGGATGGAGGGCCCGGGGAGCTGTTTTTT. This chain links TRBV9 with TRBJ2-2, with a weak D call TRBD2 (6 bases). The CDR3 consists of 15 residues. Trimming removed 0 bases at V and 6 bases at J, with 12 bases between. Germline loops: CDR1 SGDLS, CDR2 YYNGEE.

The chain links TRBV7-8 to TRBJ1-2; D gene unclear. This CDR3 is 16 amino acids long. V was cut by 1 base and J by 3 bases, with 15 bases left in between. Germline V gene data show CDR1 as SGHVS and CDR2 as FQNEAQ. CDR3 DNA sequence: TGTGCCAGCAGCTTAGATGGCCCGGTCACGGACTATGGCTACACCTTC. Translation gives CASSLDGPVTDYGYTF.